Sequencing of this T cell receptor (beta chain) was carried out in a study of shared clonotypes between healthy human individuals. Across the study: A donor's plate count was three for CD4 naive and three for CD4 memory; CD8 naive had two and CD8 memory one. Study-level findings and limits: Against clonotypes common to all four donors, non-shared ones had lower generation probabilities.

Regarding this clone: Its specificity is not known.

Sequenced by immunoSEQ multiplex PCR; TCRdb stores in-frame clones only, minus some. The sample contains millions of clones, 93% of which appear only once. Looked up from germline, CDR1 is MNHNS and CDR2 is SASEGT. The length of the CDR3 is 14 residues. Trimming stripped 6 bases from V and 8 bases from J, with 19 bases between. CD45RA+ naive and CD45RA-negative memory subsets were separated from CD4+ cells. V is TRBV6-1 and J is TRBJ1-2; possible D gene TRBD1, 6 bases. The material sequenced was naive CD4+ T cells from PBMCs. As for subset: CD45RA+ positively selected. The receptor was isolated from a man between 18 and 29 years old in good health. Some clones in this sample may be carry-over from other donors' samples. The CDR3 region has the DNA TGTGCCAGCAGGATGGGGGACACGTCGGGAGGCTACACCTTC. Its translation is CASRMGDTSGGYTF.